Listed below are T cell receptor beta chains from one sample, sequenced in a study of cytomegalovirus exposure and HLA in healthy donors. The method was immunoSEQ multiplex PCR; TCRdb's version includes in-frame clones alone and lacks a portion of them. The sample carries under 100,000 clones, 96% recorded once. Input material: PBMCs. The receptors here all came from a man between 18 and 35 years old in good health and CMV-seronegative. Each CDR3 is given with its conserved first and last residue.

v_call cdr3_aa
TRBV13 CASSSYRGLNGYTF
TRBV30 CAWSIGEGQPQHF
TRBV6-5 CASSSQDRASYNEQFF
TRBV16 CASSQQDRVVNRGTEAFF
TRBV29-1 CSVEIGLAGGGADTQYF
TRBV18 CASSPLRTMGETQYF
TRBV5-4 CASSQGGALQETQYF
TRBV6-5 CASKSDRTYGYTF
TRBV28 CASSLTSGSHNEQFF
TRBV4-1 CASSRVRDSYNEQFF
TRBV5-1 CASTTGGSGQETQYF
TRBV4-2 CASSQDPAGDTDTQYF
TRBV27 CASSLYSGIYNEQFF
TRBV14 CASSQDYSGLVPGTQYF
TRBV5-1 CASSQELAGGISTDTQYF
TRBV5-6 CASSLAGGWGTDTQYF
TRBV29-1 CSAPRGPETQYF
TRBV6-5 CASSPRRGYEQYF
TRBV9 CASSTYGGGQPQHF
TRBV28 CASSLSGQGDYGYTF
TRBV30 CAWTPPYRNTEAFF
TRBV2 CASSETRAGDYEQYF
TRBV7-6 CASSDNRGGQPQHF
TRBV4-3 CASSQDISGPSTDTQYF
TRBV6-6 CASSPVVSGLYNEQFF
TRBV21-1 CASSKADRASTDTQYF
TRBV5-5 CASSLAGGAGSEAFF
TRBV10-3 CASLDRGGRSSGNTIYF
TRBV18 CASSLGRERQPQHF
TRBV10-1 CASSLGGDTEAFF
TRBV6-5 CASSRDILNQPQHF